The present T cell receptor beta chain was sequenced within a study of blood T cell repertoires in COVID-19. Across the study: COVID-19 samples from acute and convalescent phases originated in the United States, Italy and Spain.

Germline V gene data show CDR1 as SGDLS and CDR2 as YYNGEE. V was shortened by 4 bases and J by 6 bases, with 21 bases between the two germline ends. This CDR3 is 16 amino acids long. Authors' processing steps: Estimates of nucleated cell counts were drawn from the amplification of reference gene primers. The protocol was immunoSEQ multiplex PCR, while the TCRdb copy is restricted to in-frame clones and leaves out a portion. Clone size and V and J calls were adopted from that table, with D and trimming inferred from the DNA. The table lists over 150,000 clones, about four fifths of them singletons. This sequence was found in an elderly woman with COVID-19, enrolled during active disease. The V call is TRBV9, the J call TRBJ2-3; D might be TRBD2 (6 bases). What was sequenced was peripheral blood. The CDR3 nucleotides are TGTGCCAGCAGCCTCAATCCCGCGGGGCGACGGGATACGCAGTATTTT. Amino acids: CASSLNPAGRRDTQYF.